A single sample gave rise to the 23 T cell receptor beta chains below, sequenced in a study of lymphopenia after photon versus proton radiotherapy. Produced via immunoSEQ multiplex PCR; TCRdb's table is partial and in-frame only. The sample holds about 25,000 clones, roughly 87% seen once. Material: peripheral blood, obtained from a patient treated with photon-based radiotherapy. All receptors derive from a man aged 50 to 59 with gastric cancer.

The rearrangement links TRBV19 to TRBJ1-2; 7 nucleotides agree with TRBD1. V lost 6 bases to trimming and J lost 3 bases; unmatched junction nucleotides: 4. Per germline, CDR1 LNHDA and CDR2 SQIVND (reference sequence). CDR3 length: 13 amino acids. CDR3 nucleotide sequence: TGTGCCAGTAGGCGGGACAGATACTATGGCTACACCTTC. It encodes CASRRDRYYGYTF.

The chain carries TRBV9 and TRBJ2-1, with 14 bases identical to TRBD2. Germline CDR1 SGDLS, CDR2 YYNGEE. The CDR3 has 18 residues. The V gene end was trimmed by 4 bases and the J gene end by 4 bases; junction bases not matched to a gene: 10. The CDR3 DNA follows: TGTGCCAGCAGCCCCTCGACTAGCGGGGGGGCCAGGTACAATGAGCAGTTCTTC. Translating it yields CASSPSTSGGARYNEQFF.

The rearrangement uses TRBV7-8 and TRBJ2-1, with TRBD2 identical over 8 bases. The ends lost 6 bases at V and 6 bases at J; junction bases unmatched: 10. Per the germline V gene, CDR1 is SGHVS and CDR2 is FQNEAQ. The CDR3 extends over 15 amino acids. CDR3 protein: CASRLYRGGINEQFF. The CDR3 nucleotides are TGTGCCAGCAGACTATATCGGGGGGGCATCAATGAGCAGTTCTTC.

The V call is TRBV18, the J call TRBJ1-3; TRBD1 matches at 11 bases. Germline V gene sequence: CDR1 KGHSH, CDR2 LQKENI. CDR3 length: 16 residues. V gave up 3 bases and J gave up 4 bases; unmatched junction bases: 5. CDR3 sequence reads: CASSPRTGGSGNTIYF. Here the CDR3 DNA reads TGTGCCAGCTCACCGAGGACAGGGGGCTCCGGAAACACCATATATTTT. Full variable domain (remainder filled in from reference TRBV18 and TRBJ1-3): NAGVMQNPRHLVRRRGQEARLRCSPMKGHSHVYWYRQLPEEGLKFMVYLQKENIIDESGMPKERFSAEFPKEGPSILRIQQVVRGDSAAYFCASSPRTGGSGNTIYFGEGSWLTVV.

CDR3 coding DNA: TGTGCCAGCAGCGTACAGGGTGGGGGTCAGCCCCAGCATTTT. Translation gives CASSVQGGGQPQHF. V usage is TRBV7-2 and J usage is TRBJ1-5, with D possibly matching TRBD1 (6 bases). Germline V CDR1 and CDR2: SGHTA, FQGNSA. The CDR3 consists of 14 residues. V was clipped by 5 bases and J by 6 bases, with 14 bases between them.

V and J are TRBV5-1 and TRBJ2-3; no reliable D call. V lost 4 bases and J lost 2, with 5 bases in between. In germline, CDR1 is SGHRS, CDR2 YFSETQ. CDR3 length: 12 amino acids. DNA of the CDR3: TGCGCCAGCAGCCTAAACACAGATACGCAGTATTTT. Protein product: CASSLNTDTQYF.

This chain connects TRBV11-3 to TRBJ1-1; D gene ambiguous. V shed 3 bases and J shed 4 bases, with 9 bases lying between them. Germline CDR1 is SGHNT and CDR2 is YENEEA. The length of the CDR3 is 13 residues. The CDR3 DNA reads as TGTGCCAGCAGCTTCACCAGGATCACTGAAGCTTTCTTT. This codes for CASSFTRITEAFF.

On this clone itself: A junction end diverges from the germline sequence, so it may reflect a read error. This chain connects TRBV6-5 to TRBJ1-6; the match to TRBD1 covers 7 bases. The CDR3 has 14 residues. Per the germline V gene, CDR1 is MNHEY and CDR2 is SVGAGI. CDR3 sequence reads: CAISRDRVNSPLHF. CDR3 bases: TGTGCCATCAGTAGAGACAGGGTGAATTCACCCCTCCACTTT.

The CDR3 DNA reads as TGTGCCAGCATCCGCCCTGCCTACGAGCAGTACTTC. The encoded protein is CASIRPAYEQYF. The J gene is TRBJ2-7, the V gene TRBV6-5; D not certain. With 7 bases removed from V and 2 bases from J, the gap between germline ends came to 9 bases. The CDR3 covers 12 residues. Germline V gives CDR1 MNHEY, CDR2 SVGAGI.

The chain joins TRBV5-5 to TRBJ2-2, with D unresolved. CDR1 and CDR2 from the germline V gene are SGHKS and YYEKEE (reference sequence). This CDR3 has 15 amino acids. Trimming took 1 base from V and 2 from J, leaving 9 bases between them. DNA of the CDR3: TGTGCCAGCAGCTTGAACGGTTTCAACACCGGGGAGCTGTTTTTT. Amino acid sequence: CASSLNGFNTGELFF.

The sample holds a few counts of this clone. The chain carries TRBV30 and TRBJ2-4; TRBD1 matches at 7 bases. The J segment lost 1 base and the V segment lost 4 bases, leaving 13 bases of the junction unmatched. The CDR3 has 17 amino acids. Germline V gene sequence: CDR1 GTSNPN, CDR2 SVGIG (reference sequence). This CDR3 reads CAWTLKGAGRAKNIQYF. In DNA, the CDR3 is TGTGCCTGGACCTTAAAGGGGGCAGGGCGGGCCAAAAACATTCAGTACTTC.

The chain couples TRBV7-9 to TRBJ1-2, with no clear D. Trimming took off 0 bases at V and 7 bases at J, with 9 bases between the two ends. The CDR3 is 13 residues long. The germline V gene has CDR1 SEHNR and CDR2 FQNEAQ (reference sequence). The CDR3 reads CASSLATYPGYTF. The CDR3 nucleotides are TGTGCCAGCAGCTTAGCAACATACCCTGGCTACACCTTC.

The chain is built from TRBV2 and TRBJ1-1, with a possible D match to TRBD1 (6 bases). The CDR3 runs to 17 residues. Trimming removed 4 bases at V and 0 bases at J, with 18 bases between. Germline lookup yields CDR1 SNHLY and CDR2 FYNNEI. The CDR3, as DNA: TGTGCCAGCAGTGGCCGGGACACCGGGCCCTTGAACACTGAAGCTTTCTTT. Its translation: CASSGRDTGPLNTEAFF.

The rearrangement links TRBV21-1 to TRBJ2-7; the table's D call, TRBD2, has no DNA check behind it. TRBV21-1 is annotated as a pseudogene. The CDR3 contains 12 residues. The DNA of the CDR3 is TGTGCCAGCAGCACACTTAGCTACGAGCAGTACGTC. Its translation: CASSTLSYEQYV.

The CDR3 nucleotides are TGTGCCAGCAGCATGGACAGGTTGGGAATCCAACGAAACACCATATATTTT. This encodes CASSMDRLGIQRNTIYF. This chain connects TRBV5-6 to TRBJ1-3, with TRBD1 matching 7 bases. The CDR3 covers 17 residues. V lost 4 bases to trimming and J lost 5 bases; unmatched junction nucleotides: 15. CDR1 is SGHDT, CDR2 YYEEEE, per germline.

This chain connects TRBV30 to TRBJ1-4; a possible D gene is TRBD1 (6 bases). V lost 3 bases and J 6 bases, leaving 17 bases between the germline ends. The germline V gene encodes CDR1 GTSNPN and CDR2 SVGIG (reference sequence). The CDR3 is made up of 15 amino acids. CDR3 amino acids: CAWSVRGGADEKLFF. Here the CDR3 DNA reads TGTGCCTGGAGCGTAAGGGGGGGCGCAGATGAAAAACTGTTTTTT. The full variable domain, its missing parts supplied by reference TRBV30 and TRBJ1-4, is SQTIHQWPATLVQPVGSPLSLECTVEGTSNPNLYWYRQAAGRGLQLLFYSVGIGQISSEVPQNLSASRPQDRQFILSSKKLLLSDSGFYLCAWSVRGGADEKLFFGSGTQLSVL.

The gene calls are TRBV5-6 and TRBJ1-2; 7 nucleotides match TRBD1. Germline values: CDR1 SGHDT, CDR2 YYEEEE. The trim removed 1 base at V and 6 bases at J, leaving 0 bases unmatched. The length of the CDR3 is 12 residues. The CDR3 here is CASSLQGDGYTF. The CDR3 DNA is TGTGCCAGCAGCTTGCAGGGGGATGGCTACACCTTC.

V and J are TRBV30 and TRBJ2-7, with a tentative D call TRBD1 (6 bases). V lost 2 bases and J lost 6, with 11 bases in between. Germline CDR1 reads GTSNPN; CDR2 reads SVGIG (reference sequence). This CDR3 has 12 residues. CDR3 nucleotides: TGTGCCTGGAGTAAGACAGGAACCGAGCAGTACGTC. It is translated as CAWSKTGTEQYV.

V is TRBV27 and J is TRBJ2-7; D perhaps matches TRBD1 (6 bases). The CDR3 contains 15 residues. Germline CDR1 is MNHEY and CDR2 is SMNVEV (reference sequence). Trimming shortened V by 2 bases and J by 0 bases, and 11 bases separated the two germline ends. This chain's CDR3 is CASSLMQGPSYEQYF. The CDR3 DNA is TGTGCCAGCAGTTTAATGCAGGGGCCCTCCTACGAGCAGTACTTC.

The chain joins TRBV5-6 to TRBJ2-1; D is unclear. Trimming removed 0 bases at V and 3 bases at J, with 13 bases between. The CDR3 is 16 residues long. Germline loops: CDR1 SGHDT, CDR2 YYEEEE. CDR3 sequence (DNA): TGTGCCAGCAGCTTGGGTATAGGGAATTTCTACAATGAGCAGTTCTTC. This codes for CASSLGIGNFYNEQFF. The full variable domain, rest sourced from reference TRBV5-6 and TRBJ2-1, is DAGVTQSPTHLIKTRGQQVTLRCSPKSGHDTVSWYQQALGQGPQFIFQYYEEEERQRGNFPDRFSGHQFPNYSSELNVNALLLGDSALYLCASSLGIGNFYNEQFFGPGTRLTVL.

The rearrangement uses TRBV4-1 and TRBJ1-3; 9 bases map to TRBD1. The V segment lost 3 bases and the J segment 0 bases; nucleotides outside the gene matches: 0. This CDR3 comprises 15 residues. From germline, CDR1 is MGHRA and CDR2 YSYEKL. The CDR3 protein is CASSQDRGSGNTIYF. The CDR3 DNA reads as TGCGCCAGCAGCCAGGACAGGGGCTCTGGAAACACCATATATTTT.

The chain recombines TRBV11-2 with TRBJ2-1, with TRBD1 identical over 8 bases. This CDR3 comprises 15 residues. V shed 0 bases and J 9 bases; nucleotides not matched to a gene: 7. The germline CDR1 and CDR2 sequences are SGHAT and FQNNGV. CDR3 coding DNA: TGTGCCAGCAGCTTAGACAGGGGGCGCCTCTTTGAGCAGTTCTTC. Amino acid sequence: CASSLDRGRLFEQFF.

This clone has a single count. J is TRBJ2-2 and V is TRBV27; D not resolved. Germline V lookup: CDR1 MNHEY, CDR2 SMNVEV (reference sequence). Trimming removed 0 bases at V and 5 bases at J, with 7 bases between. This CDR3 is built from 14 residues. CDR3 loop: CASSLSWATGELFF. CDR3 in DNA: TGTGCCAGCAGTTTATCATGGGCTACCGGGGAGCTGTTTTTT.